This section outlines one T cell receptor beta chain sequence together with its context. Its cognate antigen has yet to be identified. Base-call qualities are not available, and no considerably larger clone is one nucleotide away. The donors were healthy, HIV-negative adults who had no recently reported acute infections or vaccinations. Every donor was a Caucasian adult living in Nashville, Tennessee, USA. Magnetic negative selection was used to enrich CD4+ T cells, after which naive cells were positively selected on CD45RA and the negative fraction became the memory subset. Blood was collected by leukapheresis, and PBMCs were isolated by Ficoll-Histopaque density gradient centrifugation and then cryopreserved in liquid nitrogen vapor phase. Purity and quantity of every magnetically sorted T cell population were checked by analytical flow cytometry. Each sorted fraction had its genomic DNA isolated and then quantified by UV absorbance on a Nanodrop 2000c.

V is pared back by 5 bases and J by 3 bases, with 7 bases lying between the germline termini. The germline V gene supplies CDR1 MNHNS and CDR2 SASEGT. The CDR3, cysteine through phenylalanine, is 12 amino acids long. Only the CDR3 part of the read is kept: 36 bases, read in frame from the first base. The data originate from a study of shared clonotypes between healthy human individuals (dated by TCRdb to 2020 to 2021). Concerning the study at large: The cohort included three men and two women between 18 and 49 years of age. For each donor, CD4 naive and CD4 memory were each run on three plates, CD8 naive on two plates, and CD8 memory on one plate. The study deeply sequenced blood TCR repertoires of about five healthy adults to estimate repertoire size and the extent of clonotype sharing between individuals. Different laboratories and diverse techniques were used to prepare libraries and sequence TCR repertoires, to increase sequencing depth and limit assay-specific biases. Leukapheresis yielded between about 0.8 and 8.9 billion PBMCs per donor. The research as a whole found: Naive subsets generally had larger estimated clonotype richness than memory subsets. Pairwise subsampling indicated that sequencing depth was expected to affect the degree of clonotype sharing among donors. Across a few donors, approximately 5% of naive CD4, 3% to 3.5% of naive CD8, 2% to 2.5% of memory CD4, and about 0.44% of memory CD8 clonotypes were shared. Sampling was limited to blood, and TCR repertoires in tissue likely differ from TCR repertoires in blood. Because the study included only a small number of donors, the genetic and exposure-history diversity represented was limited. Higher generation probabilities were observed for clonotypes shared by all four sorted-subset donors than for non-shared clonotypes. Even with the large sequencing depth, rarefaction of the sorted-subset datasets indicated that sequencing was incomplete.

TCR CDR3 regions were amplified from genomic DNA by multiplex PCR using the deep immunoSEQ assay. Extracted genomic DNA from each cell subset was spread evenly across all wells of several immunoSEQ 96-well plates, with each plate serving as a replicate. For sorted subsets, roughly 0.2 ug genomic DNA, equal to tens of thousands of T cell genomes, was loaded into each replicate PCR. The purified libraries were quantified using a Qubit 3.0 fluorometer, sized with a Bioanalyzer 2100, and then quantified again using the KAPA Library Quantification kit. Every immunoSEQ 96-well plate was sequenced on a dedicated single-read 150-cycle Illumina NextSeq 550 flow cell. The original methods were these. The immunoSEQ output contained only junctional sequences without quality scores, so filtering could not match that applied to full-length reads. To assign V/J genes and CDR3, sequences were annotated against IMGT germline references using PyIR, a Python wrapper for IgBLAST v1.9. Reads with weak V/J assignments (E-value above 1e-6), missing CDR3, stop codons, out-of-frame junctions, or ambiguous translated residues were removed. V3J clonotypes were defined by identical inferred V gene, J gene, and CDR3 amino acid sequence. Percentage overlap between repertoires was computed as shared unique clonotypes divided by the size of the smaller repertoire. Repertoire richness was assessed with RTK rarefaction, the Chao1 estimator, and Recon v2.1 estimates of unobserved clonotypes. Generation probabilities were computed with OLGA for all TCRbeta clonotypes obtained by the gDNA method from a handful of donors. TCRdb re-hosts the immuneACCESS table, in-frame sequences only. Its copies lack some clones; in the studies checked, an unresolved V gene accounts for under half of them, and the cause for the rest is not known. V, J and clone size reflect that table, while D and trimming were determined from the DNA. This sample has about 1 million clones in its table, and around 76% of those were observed once. The ten largest clones capture about 1.4% of the sample.

The chain is made from TRBV6-1 and TRBJ2-5, with an unclear D gene assignment. The sequenced sample was memory CD4+ T cells sorted from blood. What this sample's cell subset or site label stands for: CD45RA-negative fraction. The receptor was isolated from a man between 18 and 35 years old in good health. The sequenced DNA: TGTGCCAGCAGTCGGCAGAAAGAGACCCAGTACTTC. Translated, this gives CASSRQKETQYF.